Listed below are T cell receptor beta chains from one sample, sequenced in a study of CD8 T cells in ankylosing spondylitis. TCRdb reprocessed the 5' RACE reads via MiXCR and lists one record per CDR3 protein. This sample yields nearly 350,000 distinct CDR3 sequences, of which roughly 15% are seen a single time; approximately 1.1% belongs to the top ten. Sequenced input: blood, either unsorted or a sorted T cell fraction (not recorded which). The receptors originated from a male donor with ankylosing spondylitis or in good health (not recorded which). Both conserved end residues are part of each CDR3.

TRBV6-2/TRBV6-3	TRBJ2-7	CASRPRQDHYEQYF
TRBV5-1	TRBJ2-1	CASSLVGTAYNEQFF
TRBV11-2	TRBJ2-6	CASSAPGGLGDNVLTF
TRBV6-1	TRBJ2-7	CASSRTSLTLAGTYEQYF
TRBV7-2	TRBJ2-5	CASSPTRAQETQYF
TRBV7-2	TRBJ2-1	CASSRHGGSSYNEQFF
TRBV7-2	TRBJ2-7	CASSPQLAGVRPQYF
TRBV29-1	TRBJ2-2	CSVDSIGNTGELFF
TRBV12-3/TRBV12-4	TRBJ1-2	CASSTYRGGYTF
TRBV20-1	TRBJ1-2	CSARAQGSYGYTF
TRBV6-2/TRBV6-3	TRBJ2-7	CASSSPPHLDEQYF
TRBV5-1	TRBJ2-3	CASNPGTEGDTQYF
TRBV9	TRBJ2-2	CASSVAGSGTGELFF
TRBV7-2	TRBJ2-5	CASSRPTGGETQYF
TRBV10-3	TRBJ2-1	CAISELGHDEQFF
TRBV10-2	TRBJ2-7	CASSGGGRVGSYEQYF
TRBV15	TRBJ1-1	CATSRDIDSNTEAFF
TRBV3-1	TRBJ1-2	CASSRMTGGGYTF
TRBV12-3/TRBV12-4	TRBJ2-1	CASSNLENNEQFF
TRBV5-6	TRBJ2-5	CASSWRLAGQETQYF
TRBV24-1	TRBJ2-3	CATSDPGDFTDTQYF
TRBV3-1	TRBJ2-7	CASSHGFSGSTAYEQYF
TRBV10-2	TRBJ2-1	CASRTSGDNEQFF
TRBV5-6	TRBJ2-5	CASSLELAGGYQETQYF
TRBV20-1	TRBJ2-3	CRARGTSGTDTQYF
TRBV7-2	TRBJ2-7	CASSLVPHRAYEQYF
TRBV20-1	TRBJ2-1	CSAVTGTGVGEQFF
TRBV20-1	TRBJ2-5	CSAQTGGGQETQYF
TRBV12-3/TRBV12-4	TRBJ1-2	CASSLVALGGAGYTF
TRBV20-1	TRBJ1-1	CSARDKGTEAFF
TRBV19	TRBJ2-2	CASSIGRTLNTGELFF
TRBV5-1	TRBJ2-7	CASRQGARDEQYF
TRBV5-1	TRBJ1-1	CASTVTGMGTEAFF
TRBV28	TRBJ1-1	CASSFLGRTEAFF
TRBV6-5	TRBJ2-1	CASSYGRMGGVNEQFF
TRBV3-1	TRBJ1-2	CASSPYAGGYGYTF
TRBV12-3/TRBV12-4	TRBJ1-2	CASSFKDGYYGYTF
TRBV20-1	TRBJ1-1	CSAQTVNTEAFF
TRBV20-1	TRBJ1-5	CSAQNPNQPQHF
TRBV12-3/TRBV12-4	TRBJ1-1	CASSFHRATNTEAFF
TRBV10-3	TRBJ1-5	CAISPRTFGEPQHF
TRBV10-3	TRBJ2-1	CAVRASGSPYNEQFF
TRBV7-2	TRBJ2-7	CASTPSTESSYEQYF
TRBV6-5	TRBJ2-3	CASSYSRSTQYF
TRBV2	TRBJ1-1	CASRIGGTEAFF
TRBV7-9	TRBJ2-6	CASSLGLEISGANVLTF
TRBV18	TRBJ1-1	CASSSSRAEAFF
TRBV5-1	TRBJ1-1	CASSKEFLNTEAFF
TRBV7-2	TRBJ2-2	CASSLGGGAGAGELFF
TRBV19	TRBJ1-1	CASRSRGGTEAFF
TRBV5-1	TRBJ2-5	CASSLAASGYQETQYF
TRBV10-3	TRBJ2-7	CATGPAGSSYEQYF
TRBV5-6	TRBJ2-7	CASSLEEGGLWAYEQYF
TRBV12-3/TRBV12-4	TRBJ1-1	CASSLVKGSTEAFF